The following is a T cell receptor (beta chain) sequence with its context. This sample was taken from a study of blood T cell repertoires in COVID-19. Study background: PBMCs, B-cell-depleted T cells, or T cells were the source of the cDNA or gDNA that made up the material.

Generated by immunoSEQ multiplex PCR, the TCRdb table keeps only in-frame clones and is missing some. In the table there are 50,000 or so clones, around 88% of which are singletons. V lost 0 bases and J 1 base, leaving 10 bases between the germline ends. Germline V lookup: CDR1 LGHNA, CDR2 YNFKEQ. The CDR3 is made up of 15 amino acids. The chain carries TRBV4-2 and TRBJ2-7; TRBD2 might be the D (6 bases). Material for sequencing was peripheral blood. The TCR was taken from a woman of 80 years or more with acute or convalescent COVID-19. For the CDR3, the DNA is TGTGCCAGCAGCCAAGAGGCCGGGACTTCCTACGAGCAGTACTTC. Its translation is CASSQEAGTSYEQYF.